The clone carrying this T cell receptor (beta chain) has ten or more counts. As yet, its antigen is unknown. The record originates from a study of CD8+CD57+ T cells in acquired aplastic anemia. Study-wide results and limits: The study identified around 28 CD8+ CDR3 sequences shared by patients and controls.

Genomic DNA templated the TCR beta VDJ and CDR3 profiling. Each CDR3 protein is one row after TCRdb ran MiXCR on the reads. The table shows under 200,000 distinct CDR3 sequences, with around 45% occurring only once. This CDR3 spans 18 amino acids. V was trimmed by 3 bases and J by 0 bases, leaving 17 bases between them. Germline V gene lookup returns CDR1 SGHAT and CDR2 FQDESV (reference sequence). The V call is TRBV11-1, the J call TRBJ2-2; D not certain. What was sequenced was sorted CD4+, CD8+, or CD8+CD57+ T cells (not recorded which) from PBMCs. This TCR was sampled from a human donor in good health. The CDR3 spells CASSLGVRPQSNTGELFF. CDR3 bases: TGTGCCAGCAGCTTGGGTGTCCGCCCACAGTCGAACACCGGGGAGCTGTTTTTT.